The 15 T cell receptor beta chains in this list originate from one sample, sequenced in a study of cytomegalovirus exposure and HLA in healthy donors. The PCR made use of 60 Vbeta and 13 Jbeta primers. Data came from immunoSEQ multiplex PCR; TCRdb stores just in-frame clones and leaves some out. The top ten hold approximately 1.5% of the sample, which has about 160,000 clones, approximately 88% seen once. The sample consisted of PBMCs. Every receptor here comes from a woman between 18 and 29 years old in good health and CMV-seronegative.

V gene TRBV15 combines with J gene TRBJ1-6, with 7 bases matching TRBD1. The ends lost 1 base at V and 9 bases at J; junction bases unmatched: 9. The CDR3 spans 16 residues. CDR1 is LNHNV and CDR2 is YYDKDF in the germline V gene (reference sequence). DNA for the CDR3: TGTGCCACCAGCAGAGGCCAGGGGGGATTAGGTTCACCCCTCCACTTT. Amino acid sequence: CATSRGQGGLGSPLHF. Filled out from reference TRBV15 and TRBJ1-6, the complete variable domain reads DAMVIQNPRYQVTQFGKPVTLSCSQTLNHNVMYWYQQKSSQAPKLLFHYYDKDFNNEADTPDNFQSRRPNTSFCFLDIRSPGLGDTAMYLCATSRGQGGLGSPLHFGNGTRLTVT.

V is TRBV4-1 and J is TRBJ2-3, with 7 bases aligning to TRBD1. This CDR3 comprises 14 residues. Germline CDR1 and CDR2: MGHRA and YSYEKL. V lost 3 bases, J lost 3 bases, and 3 bases stayed unmatched. The DNA for the CDR3 is TGCGCCAGCAGCCATACAGGGGAAACAGATACGCAGTATTTT. Translating gives CASSHTGETDTQYF.

J is TRBJ2-5 and V is TRBV5-8; possible D gene TRBD1, 6 bases. V was trimmed by 0 bases and J by 6 bases, leaving 18 bases between them. CDR1 is SGHTS, CDR2 YDEGEE, per germline. The CDR3 is made up of 16 amino acids. The CDR3 DNA sequence: TGTGCCAGCAGCTTGGAGGGTTCAGGGGCCTGGAAGACCCAGTACTTC. It encodes CASSLEGSGAWKTQYF.

This chain connects TRBV4-2 to TRBJ2-7, with D possibly TRBD2 on 7 matching bases. V gave up 0 bases and J gave up 5 bases, with 14 bases separating them. Per germline, CDR1 LGHNA and CDR2 YNFKEQ. The CDR3 runs 15 residues. The CDR3 DNA is TGTGCCAGCAGCCAAGAGGGAGGGACACGACACGAGCAGTACTTC. As protein: CASSQEGGTRHEQYF.

The chain links TRBV5-1 to TRBJ2-1; perhaps TRBD2 as D (6 bases). Trimming removed 0 bases from V and 5 bases from J, with 18 bases in between. CDR3 length equals 17 residues. The germline V gene has CDR1 SGHRS and CDR2 YFSETQ. This chain's CDR3 is CASSLAGGRVIHNEQFF. The DNA for the CDR3 is TGCGCCAGCAGCTTGGCCGGGGGAAGGGTGATCCACAATGAGCAGTTCTTC.

This clone was picked up one time. This chain links TRBV4-1 with TRBJ2-3; D might be TRBD2 (6 bases). The V gene lost 1 base and the J gene lost 6 bases, with 14 bases spanning the gap. Germline CDR1 is MGHRA and CDR2 is YSYEKL. The CDR3 covers 15 residues. The chain's CDR3 is CASSQVSGRGDTQYF. The DNA of the CDR3 is TGCGCCAGCAGCCAAGTCAGCGGCCGGGGGGATACGCAGTATTTT.

This chain connects TRBV7-9 to TRBJ1-6; the match to TRBD1 covers 7 bases. Germline lookup yields CDR1 SEHNR and CDR2 FQNEAQ (reference sequence). This CDR3 has 14 amino acids. V shed 3 bases, J shed 7 bases, and the junction held 3 bases outside the gene matches. The chain's CDR3 is CASSFDRENSPLHF. The CDR3 nucleotides are TGTGCCAGCAGCTTCGACAGGGAGAATTCACCCCTCCACTTT. Full variable domain (remainder filled in from reference TRBV7-9 and TRBJ1-6): DTGVSQNPRHKITKRGQNVTFRCDPISEHNRLYWYRQTLGQGPEFLTYFQNEAQLEKSRLLSDRFSAERPKGSFSTLEIQRTEQGDSAMYLCASSFDRENSPLHFGNGTRLTVT.

The V call is TRBV7-9, the J call TRBJ1-2, with TRBD1 matching over 7 bases. Germline V lookup: CDR1 SEHNR, CDR2 FQNEAQ (reference sequence). J gave up 6 bases and V 5 bases, and 6 bases lay outside the gene matches. This CDR3 spans 13 amino acids. CDR3 nucleotides: TGTGCCAGCAGCCACGACAGGGCCCATGGCTACACCTTC. This gives the protein CASSHDRAHGYTF. Full variable domain (remainder filled in from reference TRBV7-9 and TRBJ1-2): DTGVSQNPRHKITKRGQNVTFRCDPISEHNRLYWYRQTLGQGPEFLTYFQNEAQLEKSRLLSDRFSAERPKGSFSTLEIQRTEQGDSAMYLCASSHDRAHGYTFGSGTRLTVV.

The CDR3 is CASSLPQDRGLRTEAFF. CDR3 sequence (DNA): TGTGCCAGCAGTCTACCCCAGGACAGGGGGCTTCGGACTGAAGCTTTCTTT. The J gene is TRBJ1-1, the V gene TRBV2, with TRBD1 matching over 11 bases. Germline trimming cut 5 bases from V and 5 bases from J; bases unmatched to any gene: 13. Germline-derived CDR1 and CDR2 are SNHLY and FYNNEI. The CDR3 runs to 17 residues.

The rearrangement uses TRBV29-1 and TRBJ1-2; 8 positions agree with TRBD1. CDR1 is SQVTM and CDR2 is ANQGSEA in the germline V gene. The CDR3 totals 13 residues. V lost 6 bases to trimming and J lost 8 bases; unmatched junction nucleotides: 11. The CDR3 here is CSVRQGTSKGYTF. The CDR3, as DNA: TGCAGCGTCCGACAGGGGACGTCGAAAGGCTACACCTTC.

This clone was recorded only once. The chain recombines TRBV6-1 with TRBJ2-3; tentative D call: TRBD2 (5 bases). Per the germline V gene, CDR1 is MNHNS and CDR2 is SASEGT. CDR3 size: 12 residues. V lost 1 base and J 6 bases, leaving 5 bases between the germline ends. The CDR3: CASSEGRDTQYF. The CDR3 DNA follows: TGTGCCAGCAGTGAAGGGAGGGATACGCAGTATTTT.

The chain joins TRBV5-4 to TRBJ2-7, with TRBD1 matching 7 bases. Germline V lookup: CDR1 SGHNT, CDR2 YYREEE (reference sequence). The junction had 3 bases not matched to a gene; V was cut back by 0 bases and J by 3 bases. The CDR3 spans 14 residues. The CDR3 is CASSLGDRVYEQYF. The CDR3 DNA reads as TGTGCCAGCAGCTTGGGAGACAGGGTCTACGAGCAGTACTTC. Combining the CDR3 with reference TRBV5-4 and TRBJ2-7 gives the whole variable domain ETGVTQSPTHLIKTRGQQVTLRCSSQSGHNTVSWYQQALGQGPQFIFQYYREEENGRGNFPPRFSGLQFPNYSSELNVNALELDDSALYLCASSLGDRVYEQYFGPGTRLTVT.

The V and J genes are TRBV9 and TRBJ1-2; 7 bases align to TRBD1. The CDR3 has 15 residues. Per germline, CDR1 SGDLS and CDR2 YYNGEE. The J segment lost 2 bases and the V segment lost 0 bases, leaving 4 bases of the junction unmatched. The CDR3 here is CASSVAGTVNYGYTF. DNA for the CDR3: TGTGCCAGCAGCGTAGCCGGGACAGTGAACTATGGCTACACCTTC.

The V gene is TRBV19, the J gene TRBJ1-2; 10 bases match TRBD1. V gave up 4 bases and J gave up 4 bases; unmatched junction bases: 12. Germline lookup yields CDR1 LNHDA and CDR2 SQIVND (reference sequence). CDR3 length: 17 residues. The CDR3 region has the DNA TGTGCCAGTAGTACCCAAAGAGGACAGGGGGAAGGCTATGGCTACACCTTC. This gives the protein CASSTQRGQGEGYGYTF.

The chain couples TRBV2 to TRBJ2-1; 7 bases are shared with TRBD1. Per the germline V gene, CDR1 is SNHLY and CDR2 is FYNNEI. Germline trimming cut 7 bases from V and 0 bases from J; bases unmatched to any gene: 6. The CDR3 covers 15 residues. The CDR3 nucleotides are TGTGCCAGCACTCGGGACAGCTTCTCCTACAATGAGCAGTTCTTC. The encoded protein is CASTRDSFSYNEQFF.